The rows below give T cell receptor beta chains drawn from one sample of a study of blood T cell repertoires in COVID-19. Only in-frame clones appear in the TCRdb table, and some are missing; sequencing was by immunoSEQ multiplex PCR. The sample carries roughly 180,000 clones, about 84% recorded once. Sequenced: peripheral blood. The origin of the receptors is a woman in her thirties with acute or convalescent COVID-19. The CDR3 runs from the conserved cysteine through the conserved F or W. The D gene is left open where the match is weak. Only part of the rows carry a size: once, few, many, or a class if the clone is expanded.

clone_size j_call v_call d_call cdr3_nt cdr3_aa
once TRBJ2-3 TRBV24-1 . TGTGCCACCAGTGCCCTCGCACGGGGGAAGAGCACAGATACGCAGTATTTT CATSALARGKSTDTQYF
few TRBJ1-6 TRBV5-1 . TGCGCCAGCAGTGATTCGGGGAATAATAATTCACCCCTCCACTTT CASSDSGNNNSPLHF
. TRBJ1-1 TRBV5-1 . TGCGCCAGCAGCTGGGGGGGACCCAGGAACACTGAAGCTTTCTTT CASSWGGPRNTEAFF
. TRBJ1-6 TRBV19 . TGTGCCAGTAGTATCAACCTCCTAGGGGGGGCACATTCACCCCTCCACTTT CASSINLLGGAHSPLHF
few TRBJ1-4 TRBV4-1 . TGCGCCAGCAGCCGCCTACCCCCGCTGGCAACTAATGAAAAACTGTTTTTT CASSRLPPLATNEKLFF
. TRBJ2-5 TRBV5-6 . TGTGCCAGCAGCTTGTTAGGCAGGGCGCAAGAGACCCAGTACTTC CASSLLGRAQETQYF
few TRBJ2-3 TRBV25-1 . TGTGCCAGCAGTGAAGCACTATTGAGCACAGATACGCAGTATTTT CASSEALLSTDTQYF
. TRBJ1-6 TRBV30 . TGTGCCTTCGGGGGATTTGGGTATTCACCCCTCCACTTT CAFGGFGYSPLHF
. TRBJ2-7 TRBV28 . TGTGCCAGTTATTCGACAGGTGTCAGCAACGAGCAGTACTTC CASYSTGVSNEQYF
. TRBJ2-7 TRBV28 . TGTGCCAGCAGTCGAGGGATCGGATACGAGCAGTACTTC CASSRGIGYEQYF
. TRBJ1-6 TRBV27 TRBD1 TGTGCCAGCAGTTTGACAGGGGAGTATTCACCCCTCCACTTT CASSLTGEYSPLHF
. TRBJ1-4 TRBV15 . TGTGCCACCAGCAGACCTCCTGGGGGGGGTACTAATGAAAAACTGTTTTTT CATSRPPGGGTNEKLFF
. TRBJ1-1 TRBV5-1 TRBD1 TGCGCCAGCAGCTTGGGGACAGGGTTGATCACTGAAGCTTTCTTT CASSLGTGLITEAFF
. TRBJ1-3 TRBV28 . TGTGCCAGCAGTTTAGCGGGAAACTCTGGAAACACCATATATTTT CASSLAGNSGNTIYF
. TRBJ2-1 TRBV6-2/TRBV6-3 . TGTGCCAGCAGTGCACTAAATGAGCAGTTCTTC CASSALNEQFF
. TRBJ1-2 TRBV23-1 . TGCGCCAGCATGAAAGGGGGTGGCTACACCTTC CASMKGGGYTF
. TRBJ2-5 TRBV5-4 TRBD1 TGTGCCAGCAGCCCGCGACAGGGATCCATGGAGACCCAGTACTTC CASSPRQGSMETQYF
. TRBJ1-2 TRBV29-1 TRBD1 TGCAGCGTTCTAGGGACAGGGGAAGGCTACACCTTC CSVLGTGEGYTF
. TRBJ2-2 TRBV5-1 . TGCGCCAGCAGCTTTGTACGAGGGAACACCGGGGAGCTGTTTTTT CASSFVRGNTGELFF
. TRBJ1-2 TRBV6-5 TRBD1 TGTGCCAGCAGACTCGGGACAGGGGTGGACTATGGCTACACCTTC CASRLGTGVDYGYTF
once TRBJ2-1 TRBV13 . TGTGCCAGCAGCTTATCCAGCGGCCCCTACAATGAGCAGTTCTTC CASSLSSGPYNEQFF
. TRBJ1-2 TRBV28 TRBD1 TGTGCCAGCAGTTTGACAGGGGCCTATGGCTACACCTTC CASSLTGAYGYTF
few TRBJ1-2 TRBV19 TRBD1 TGTGCCACAACTTCAGAGACAGGGGTGGGTGGCTACACCTTC CATTSETGVGGYTF
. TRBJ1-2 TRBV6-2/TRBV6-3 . TGTGCCAGCAGTGCCTCAGGGGCACGCTATGGCTACACCTTC CASSASGARYGYTF
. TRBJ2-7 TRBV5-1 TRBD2 TGCGCCAGCAGCTCGGGACCGCCTGGGGGGGGAAGCAACTACGAGCAGTACTTC CASSSGPPGGGSNYEQYF
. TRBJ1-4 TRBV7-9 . TGTGCCAGCAGCCCCCCCCTGGGCAACGGTAATGAAAAACTGTTTTTT CASSPPLGNGNEKLFF
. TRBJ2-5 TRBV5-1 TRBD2 TGCGCCAGCAGCTTGGGACTAGCGGGGCAAGAGACCCAGTACTTC CASSLGLAGQETQYF
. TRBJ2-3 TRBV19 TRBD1 TGTGCCAGTAGTATACAGACAGGGGGGACAGATACGCAGTATTTT CASSIQTGGTDTQYF
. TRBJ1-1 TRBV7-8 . TGTGCCAGCAGCTTAGGTGGGTTGGCGACAACGAACACTGAAGCTTTCTTT CASSLGGLATTNTEAFF
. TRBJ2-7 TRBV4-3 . TGCGCCAGCAGCCCTGGCCACGGGGGCTCCTACGAGCAGTACTTC CASSPGHGGSYEQYF
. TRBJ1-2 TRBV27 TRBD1 TGTGCCAGCAGTTTAACTAGGACAGGCCAACGAGATGGCTACACCTTC CASSLTRTGQRDGYTF
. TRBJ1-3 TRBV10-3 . TGTGCCATCAGGGACAACTCTGGAAACACCATATATTTT CAIRDNSGNTIYF
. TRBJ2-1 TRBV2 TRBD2 TGTGCCAGCAGTGTAGCGGGAGGGTACAATGAGCAGTTCTTC CASSVAGGYNEQFF
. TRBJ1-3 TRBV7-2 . TGTGCCAGCAGCACAAACAGGGACTCTGGAAACACCATATATTTT CASSTNRDSGNTIYF
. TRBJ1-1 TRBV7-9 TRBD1 TGTGCCAGCAGCCCGAGGACAGGGGGCCTTAACACTGAAGCTTTCTTT CASSPRTGGLNTEAFF
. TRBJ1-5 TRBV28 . TGTGCCAGCAGTTTATTGGGAACAGGACAGCATCAGCCCCAGCATTTT CASSLLGTGQHQPQHF
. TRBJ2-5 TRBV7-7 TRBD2 TGTGCTAGCAGCCACCAACGAGGACTAGCGGGAGTAGAGACCCAGTACTTC CASSHQRGLAGVETQYF
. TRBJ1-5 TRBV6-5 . TGTGCCAGCAGTTACGAGCCGGGTCCTAATCAGCCCCAGCATTTT CASSYEPGPNQPQHF
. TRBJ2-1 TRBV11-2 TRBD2 TGTGCCAGCAGCTTCGGCGGGAGGGTCGATGAGCAGTTCTTC CASSFGGRVDEQFF
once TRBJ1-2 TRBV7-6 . TGTGCCAGCAGCCCCCGACATTTACGAGGCTACACCTTC CASSPRHLRGYTF
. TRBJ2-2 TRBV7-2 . TGTGCCAGCAGCTCGACACCGAACACCGGGGAGCTGTTTTTT CASSSTPNTGELFF